The entry below gives a single TCR beta chain sequence along with its context. In the study's own analysis: Scientists estimated how many nucleated cells there were by amplifying reference gene primers. Some clones are missing from TCRdb's copy, which holds only in-frame ones; the method was immunoSEQ multiplex PCR. V, J and clone size are taken as reported in that table, and D and trimming were inferred from the DNA itself. The sample has approximately 230,000 clones; around 85% are singletons. This sample was taken from a study of blood T cell repertoires in COVID-19. As for the study in general: Donors in the United States, Italy and Spain gave samples during acute or convalescent COVID-19. PBMCs, B-cell-depleted T cells, or T cells were the source of the cDNA or gDNA that made up the material.

CDR1 and CDR2 from the germline V gene are LGHDT and YNNKEL (reference sequence). V lost 1 base, J lost 7 bases, and 14 bases lay in between. This CDR3 contains 16 residues. The chain employs TRBV3-1 (or the pseudogene TRBV3-2) and TRBJ1-6, with a possible D match to TRBD1 (6 bases). This clonotype originated in a woman between 35 and 50 years old with active or convalescent COVID-19. The sample consisted of peripheral blood. CDR3 in amino acids: CASSQGVTGANSPLHF. CDR3 DNA sequence: TGTGCCAGCAGCCAAGGTGTGACAGGCGCCAATTCACCCCTCCACTTT.